This T cell receptor (beta chain) was documented in a study of blood T cells in healthy people across ages. Broader study findings: Age brought a roughly linear fall in TCR beta diversity measured per million T cells. Strong correlation was found linking TCR beta diversity to naive T cell percentage.

On this clonotype itself: The antigen is not known.

V was pared by 3 bases and J by 7 bases, with 15 bases between. CDR1 is KGHSH and CDR2 is LQKENI in the germline V gene. The CDR3 length is 14 residues. PCR was performed a second time for about 7 to 11 cycles using a sample-barcoded 5' primer and a J-beta primer mix. TCRdb re-derived calls from the 5' RACE reads in MiXCR, one entry per CDR3 protein. The sample yields about 720,000 distinct CDR3 sequences, about 25% seen once. These same data were also listed under a study on T cells of mothers and their children. Per that paper: The authors found no persistent microchimeric T cell clones.

The clonotype comes from a boy aged 10-17 years in good health. The V gene is TRBV18, the J gene TRBJ1-2; the D gene is possibly TRBD1 (6 bases). Sequenced sample: blood. The CDR3 DNA is TGTGCCAGCTCACCCTACAGGGAGGACGCTGGCTACACCTTC. Translation gives CASSPYREDAGYTF.